A single sample gave rise to the 27 T cell receptor beta chains below, sequenced in a study of response to subunit inactivated influenza vaccine (dated by TCRdb to 2016 to 2019). Libraries were built with RT-PCR. Sequencing instrument: Illumina HiSeq 2500. TCRdb itself trimmed the public reads at Q25 with fastp, ran MiXCR and retained productive beta chains. Identical CDR3 protein sequences are pooled into one entry, listed with their most common genes and DNA. Across this sample there are roughly 500,000 distinct CDR3 sequences, with about 25% seen only once. Together, the top ten hold 1.5% to 2% of the sample. The sequences come from CD4+ T cells sorted from PBMCs, collected about 5 days after vaccination. These receptors were obtained from a man in his fifties or sixties who received an inactivated influenza vaccine. Donor details come from another sample of the same person, matched by shared clones.

The chain employs TRBV20-1 and TRBJ2-1; D gene unclear. Trimming took 4 bases from V and 0 from J, leaving 13 bases between them. The CDR3 is 15 residues long. The germline V gene has CDR1 DFQATT and CDR2 SNEGSKA (reference sequence). The CDR3 here is CSATKDPSSYNEQFF. CDR3 nucleotides: TGCAGTGCTACAAAGGACCCTAGCTCCTACAATGAGCAGTTCTTC.

This clonotype has more than one count but fewer than ten. The chain joins TRBV29-1 to TRBJ2-1; D is unclear. Germline loops: CDR1 SQVTM, CDR2 ANQGSEA. V was clipped by 7 bases and J by 5 bases, with 12 bases between them. The CDR3 is 12 amino acids. CDR3: CSAPGPNNEQFF. The CDR3 coding sequence is TGCAGCGCCCCCGGACCCAACAATGAGCAGTTCTTC.

This clonotype occurred once. The CDR3 DNA sequence: TGCAGTGCCCGGGGACGAATAAAAGAGACCCAGTACTTC. Amino acids: CSARGRIKETQYF. The V and J genes are TRBV20-1 and TRBJ2-5; D may be TRBD1 or TRBD2 (5 bases each). The CDR3 has 13 residues. The V gene's germline CDR1 is DFQATT and CDR2 SNEGSKA (reference sequence). The germline V and J ends were trimmed by 6 bases and 3 bases, with 14 bases remaining between them.

The rearrangement uses TRBV4-2 and TRBJ2-7; no definite D call. The CDR3 has 14 amino acids. The germline CDR1 and CDR2 sequences are LGHNA and YNFKEQ. V dropped 0 bases and J dropped 4 bases, with 10 bases sitting between them. The DNA for the CDR3 is TGTGCCAGCAGCCAAGATAGGGTGGGTTACGAGCAGTACTTC. Translated: CASSQDRVGYEQYF.

The chain employs TRBV5-1 and TRBJ2-1, with D unclear. The CDR3 is made up of 15 amino acids. CDR1 SGHRS and CDR2 YFSETQ come from the germline V gene. Between the trimmed V and J ends, which lost 0 bases and 5 bases, there was a span of 12 bases. CDR3 protein: CASSLDFPGNNEQFF. In DNA, the CDR3 is TGCGCCAGCAGCTTGGACTTCCCAGGCAACAATGAGCAGTTCTTC.

The chain recombines TRBV15 with TRBJ2-3, with D unclear. The length of the CDR3 is 14 residues. Deletions cut 1 base from V and 2 bases from J, with 7 bases between. CDR1 and CDR2 from the germline V gene are LNHNV and YYDKDF (reference sequence). CDR3 in amino acids: CATSRVPVTDTQYF. The CDR3 region has the DNA TGTGCCACCAGCAGAGTCCCGGTCACAGATACGCAGTATTTT.

This clonotype was detected a few times. The rearrangement links TRBV27 to TRBJ2-1; either TRBD1 or TRBD2 may fit D (5 bases each). The CDR3 length is 16 residues. The V gene's germline CDR1 is MNHEY and CDR2 SMNVEV (reference sequence). Trimming took off 5 bases at V and 4 bases at J, with 18 bases between the two ends. The CDR3 bases are TGTGCCAGCAGTCTGTACTCGGGACGGAGATACAATGAGCAGTTCTTC. It is translated as CASSLYSGRRYNEQFF.

This clonotype was detected a few times. The chain recombines TRBV9 with TRBJ2-2; the match to TRBD2 covers 8 bases. Trimming took 0 bases from V and 4 from J; bases not matched to a gene: 2. CDR1 and CDR2 (germline): SGDLS, YYNGEE. The CDR3 contains 15 residues. The CDR3, as DNA: TGTGCCAGCAGCGTAGTCACTAGCGGCACCGGGGAGCTGTTTTTT. Amino acids: CASSVVTSGTGELFF.

This sequence joins TRBV6-5 and TRBJ1-3, with D uncertain. Trimming took 0 bases from V and 1 from J, leaving 10 bases between them. Germline-derived CDR1 and CDR2 are MNHEY and SVGAGI. The CDR3 has 16 residues. The CDR3 reads CASSYSRVASGNTIYF. In DNA form, the CDR3 reads TGTGCCAGCAGTTACTCGAGGGTAGCGTCTGGAAACACCATATATTTT.

This clonotype was counted between two and nine times. V and J are TRBV12-3 or TRBV12-4 and TRBJ1-1; maybe TRBD1 (5 bases). The CDR3 has 13 amino acids. Trimming left V 4 bases short and J 5 bases short, with 11 bases between. The chain's CDR3 is CASSSGARTEAFF. DNA of the CDR3: TGTGCCAGCAGTTCTGGGGCGCGGACTGAAGCTTTCTTT.

This clonotype was counted between two and nine times. The CDR3 is CASSLMGSSYEQYF. The CDR3 DNA follows: TGTGCCAGCAGCTTAATGGGCAGCTCCTACGAGCAGTACTTC. The chain is built from TRBV7-3 and TRBJ2-7; D gene unclear. Germline V gives CDR1 SGHTA, CDR2 FQGTGA. Trimming left V 1 base short and J 0 bases short, with 7 bases between. The length of the CDR3 is 14 residues.

This clonotype appeared once. This sequence joins TRBV18 and TRBJ1-1; perhaps TRBD1 as D (6 bases). The CDR3 is 15 amino acids. Trimming stripped 6 bases from V and 0 bases from J, with 14 bases between. CDR1 is KGHSH and CDR2 is LQKENI in the germline V gene. CDR3 nucleotide sequence: TGTGCCAGCTCTCTTACAGGGACTCTGAACACTGAAGCTTTCTTT. Residues: CASSLTGTLNTEAFF.

This clonotype was observed a few times. V usage is TRBV10-3 and J usage is TRBJ1-1; D may be TRBD1 (5 bases). CDR1 is ENHRY and CDR2 is SYGVKD in the germline V gene. The V and J ends lost 8 bases and 4 bases respectively, with 20 bases between them. This CDR3 comprises 15 residues. CDR3 sequence (DNA): TGTGCCATCCGAGAGGGGTTTCGGGCGACCACTGAAGCTTTCTTT. Translation gives CAIREGFRATTEAFF.

This clonotype turned up a few times. The V and J genes are TRBV12-3 or TRBV12-4 and TRBJ2-2; D may correspond to TRBD1 or TRBD2 (5 bases each). The CDR3 runs to 16 residues. Trimming stripped 1 base from V and 7 bases from J, with 16 bases between. CDR3 in DNA: TGTGCCAGCAGTTTAGGTGGGGGTATAGATAACGGGGAGCTGTTTTTT. Its translation is CASSLGGGIDNGELFF.

The rearrangement links TRBV12-3 or TRBV12-4 to TRBJ2-3, with 8 nucleotides matching TRBD2. This CDR3 has 13 residues. J gave up 8 bases and V 6 bases, and 7 bases lay outside the gene matches. Here the CDR3 reads CASSIAGTGTQYF. As DNA, the CDR3 is TGTGCCAGCAGCATAGCGGGGACCGGTACGCAGTATTTT.

V is TRBV4-3 and J is TRBJ2-7; a possible D gene is TRBD2 (6 bases). V lost 4 bases and J lost 4, with 17 bases in between. There are 15 residues in the CDR3. Per the germline V gene, CDR1 is LGHNA and CDR2 is YSLEER. The CDR3 bases are TGCGCCAGCAGCCTGGCGCTAGCGCGAGGATACGAGCAGTACTTC. This gives the protein CASSLALARGYEQYF.

The DNA for the CDR3 is TGCAGCGCTGGCCAAGAGAGGGGAAAAGGCTACACCTTC. Its protein is CSAGQERGKGYTF. The J gene is TRBJ1-2, the V gene TRBV29-1, with a possible D match to TRBD1 (5 bases). Between the trimmed V and J ends, which lost 7 bases and 8 bases, there was a span of 20 bases. CDR1 and CDR2 (germline): SQVTM, ANQGSEA. The CDR3 runs 13 residues.

This clonotype was recorded a few times. The chain carries TRBV28 and TRBJ2-3; TRBD2 agrees at 12 bases. CDR3 size: 16 residues. V was pared by 5 bases and J by 2 bases, with 5 bases of the junction left unmatched. Germline V gives CDR1 MDHEN, CDR2 SYDVKM. This chain's CDR3 is CASSPRLAGDTDTQYF. DNA for the CDR3: TGTGCCAGCAGTCCACGACTAGCGGGGGACACAGATACGCAGTATTTT.

The chain employs TRBV6-5 and TRBJ2-2; D may be TRBD1 (5 bases). Trimming removed 6 bases at V and 4 bases at J, with 15 bases between. The germline CDR1 and CDR2 sequences are MNHEY and SVGAGI. There are 15 residues in the CDR3. The CDR3 loop is CASRLTSGSTGELFF. The CDR3 nucleotides read TGTGCCAGCAGATTGACTTCAGGGTCCACCGGGGAGCTGTTTTTT.

This clonotype occurred a few times. The rearrangement uses TRBV20-1 and TRBJ2-7, with D tentatively TRBD2 (5 bases). Deletions cut 4 bases from V and 4 bases from J, with 14 bases between. The CDR3 covers 13 residues. Germline CDR1 DFQATT, CDR2 SNEGSKA (reference sequence). CDR3 sequence: CSATGLRGYEQYF. The CDR3 DNA reads as TGCAGTGCTACAGGACTCCGGGGATACGAGCAGTACTTC.

The chain uses TRBV6-5 and TRBJ2-1; no reliable D call. Germline CDR1 is MNHEY and CDR2 is SVGAGI. V lost 4 bases and J 9 bases, leaving 13 bases between the germline ends. The CDR3 consists of 13 residues. The CDR3 spells CASSSKGGGEQFF. The CDR3 region has the DNA TGTGCCAGCAGTTCTAAGGGTGGTGGTGAGCAGTTCTTC.

This clonotype has more than one count but fewer than ten. The rearrangement uses TRBV30 and TRBJ1-2; tentative D call: TRBD1 (5 bases). Trimming removed 3 bases from V and 2 bases from J, with 7 bases in between. Germline lookup yields CDR1 GTSNPN and CDR2 SVGIG (reference sequence). The CDR3 covers 12 residues. The DNA for the CDR3 is TGTGCCTGGAGGACAGCGAACTATGGCTACACCTTC. Translated, it gives CAWRTANYGYTF.

This rearrangement joins TRBV12-3 or TRBV12-4 to TRBJ1-5, with no clear D. V lost 3 bases, J lost 6 bases, and 3 bases lay in between. The CDR3 runs 11 residues. Here the CDR3 reads CASSFGQPQHF. The CDR3 DNA sequence: TGTGCCAGCAGTTTTGGTCAGCCCCAGCATTTT.

J is TRBJ2-2 and V is TRBV5-1; D uncertain. The CDR3 covers 16 residues. Per the germline V gene, CDR1 is SGHRS and CDR2 is YFSETQ. Trimming removed 4 bases at V and 4 bases at J, with 17 bases between. The CDR3 loop reads CASSPSPAARTGELFF. The CDR3 DNA sequence: TGCGCCAGCAGCCCCTCGCCGGCCGCTCGCACCGGGGAGCTGTTTTTT. The variable domain in full, with the rest retrieved from reference TRBV5-1 and TRBJ2-2, is KAGVTQTPRYLIKTRGQQVTLSCSPISGHRSVSWYQQTPGQGLQFLFEYFSETQRNKGNFPGRFSGRQFSNSRSEMNVSTLELGDSALYLCASSPSPAARTGELFFGEGSRLTVL.

The chain recombines TRBV6-2 or TRBV6-3 with TRBJ2-7, with 12 bases aligning to TRBD2. There are 15 residues in the CDR3. Germline assignment: CDR1 MNHEY and CDR2 SVGEGT. J lost 5 bases, V lost 2 bases, and 4 bases had no gene match. CDR3 residues: CASSYATSGSHEQYF. Here the CDR3 DNA reads TGTGCCAGCAGTTACGCGACTAGCGGGAGCCACGAGCAGTACTTC.

This clonotype has a handful of counts. The chain employs TRBV10-3 and TRBJ2-2; TRBD2 agrees at 9 bases. V lost 9 bases to trimming and J lost 5 bases; unmatched junction nucleotides: 1. CDR3 size: 12 residues. CDR1 and CDR2 from the germline V gene are ENHRY and SYGVKD. In nucleotides, the CDR3 is TGTGCCATAACTAGCGGGACCGGGGAGCTGTTTTTT. As protein: CAITSGTGELFF.

The J gene is TRBJ2-1, the V gene TRBV7-3, with a tentative D call TRBD1 (5 bases). The germline V gene has CDR1 SGHTA and CDR2 FQGTGA. Trimming stripped 5 bases from V and 5 bases from J, with 10 bases between. This CDR3 contains 13 residues. Here the CDR3 reads CASSGNRHNEQFF. CDR3 DNA sequence: TGTGCCAGCAGCGGAAACAGGCACAATGAGCAGTTCTTC. Full variable domain (rest looked up from reference TRBV7-3 and TRBJ2-1): GAGVSQTPSNKVTEKGKYVELRCDPISGHTALYWYRQSLGQGPEFLIYFQGTGAADDSGLPNDRFFAVRPEGSVSTLKIQRTERGDSAVYLCASSGNRHNEQFFGPGTRLTVL.